The 28 T cell receptor beta chains given below trace back to one sample, sequenced in a study of blood T cell repertoires in COVID-19. Profiled with immunoSEQ multiplex PCR; TCRdb holds only in-frame clones, not every one. Among some 220,000 clones listed, more than 70% were seen once. Sequencing was performed on peripheral blood. These receptors were collected from a human donor in a cohort sampled during active COVID-19.

There are many counts of this clone. V and J are TRBV30 and TRBJ1-5, with D hard to call. The CDR3 consists of 15 residues. V lost 1 base and J lost 5, with 15 bases in between. CDR1 and CDR2 from the germline V gene are GTSNPN and SVGIG (reference sequence). CDR3 residues: CAWSAGFLPDQPQHF. The CDR3, as DNA: TGTGCCTGGAGTGCCGGTTTCCTACCCGATCAGCCCCAGCATTTT.

This chain joins TRBV4-1 and TRBJ1-1; TRBD1 agrees at 7 bases. Germline CDR1 reads MGHRA; CDR2 reads YSYEKL. V was pared by 1 base and J by 1 base, with 6 bases of the junction left unmatched. CDR3 length equals 16 residues. Here the CDR3 DNA reads TGCGCCAGCAGCCAAGTTCTAGGGACAGAGAACACTGAAGCTTTCTTT. Protein product: CASSQVLGTENTEAFF.

There are a few counts of this clone. In DNA form, the CDR3 reads TGTGCCAGCAGCCGTCGGAGACTAGCGGATACCTACGAGCAGTACTTC. Protein product: CASSRRRLADTYEQYF. The chain couples TRBV3-1 (or the pseudogene TRBV3-2) to TRBJ2-7, with 9 bases identical to TRBD2. Germline loops: CDR1 LGHDT, CDR2 YNNKEL (reference sequence). There are 16 residues in the CDR3. V lost 4 bases and J lost 2; bases outside the gene matches: 9.

This chain joins TRBV6-2 or TRBV6-3 and TRBJ1-1; D uncertain. The CDR3 length is 13 residues. From germline, CDR1 is MNHEY and CDR2 SVGEGT. Trimming removed 2 bases from V and 1 base from J, with 5 bases in between. The CDR3 here is CASSYPQNTEAFF. DNA of the CDR3: TGTGCCAGCAGTTACCCACAGAACACTGAAGCTTTCTTT.

The genes are TRBV7-9 and TRBJ2-5, with D possibly matching TRBD2 (6 bases). The ends were cut back, 3 bases at V and 2 bases at J, with 7 bases in the middle. Germline-derived CDR1 and CDR2 are SEHNR and FQNEAQ (reference sequence). The CDR3 runs to 13 residues. The CDR3: CASSFRGQETQYF. The CDR3 bases are TGTGCCAGCAGCTTCCGGGGGCAAGAGACCCAGTACTTC.

V gene TRBV14 combines with J gene TRBJ1-4; 8 bases agree with TRBD1. The V segment lost 4 bases and the J segment 3 bases; nucleotides outside the gene matches: 10. The CDR3 spans 17 residues. CDR1 and CDR2 (germline): SGHDN, FVKESK. Written as DNA, the CDR3 is TGTGCCAGCAGCCGCTTACCGCAGGGGGCGGCTAATGAAAAACTGTTTTTT. This gives the protein CASSRLPQGAANEKLFF.

V gene TRBV11-1 combines with J gene TRBJ2-7; 8 nucleotides align to TRBD1. The CDR3 sequence is 13 residues long. Losses at the gene ends were 5 bases for V and 6 bases for J; bases not matched to a gene: 6. CDR1 and CDR2 (germline): SGHAT, FQDESV (reference sequence). The CDR3 DNA sequence: TGTGCCAGCAGCCCGGACAGGGTCGGCGAGCAGTACTTC. This gives the protein CASSPDRVGEQYF.

In its sample, this clone was seen a few times. The chain combines TRBV28 with TRBJ2-7; TRBD2 is a possible D gene (5 bases). This CDR3 comprises 12 residues. Looked up from germline, CDR1 is MDHEN and CDR2 is SYDVKM. Trimming cost V 8 bases and J 9 bases, with 17 bases left between them. The CDR3 bases are TGTGCCAGCCGCGGGTCCGTCGCGGGGCAGTACTTC. Translating it yields CASRGSVAGQYF.

The chain is built from TRBV27 and TRBJ2-2; no clear D gene. V was cut by 1 base and J by 1 base, with 7 bases left in between. This CDR3 is 15 amino acids long. Germline V gene sequence: CDR1 MNHEY, CDR2 SMNVEV (reference sequence). DNA for the CDR3: TGTGCCAGCAGTTTATGGGCAGTGAACACCGGGGAGCTGTTTTTT. Translation gives CASSLWAVNTGELFF.

The chain carries TRBV18 and TRBJ2-3, with TRBD1 matching 10 bases. The CDR3 has 15 amino acids. J lost 1 base, V lost 6 bases, and 4 bases had no gene match. The germline CDR1 and CDR2 sequences are KGHSH and LQKENI. The CDR3 protein is CASSSGTGGTDTQYF. The CDR3 nucleotides read TGTGCCAGCTCGTCAGGGACAGGGGGCACAGATACGCAGTATTTT.

The chain employs TRBV11-2 and TRBJ2-7; D might be TRBD2 (6 bases). The CDR3 covers 16 residues. From germline, CDR1 is SGHAT and CDR2 FQNNGV. Trimming took 7 bases from V and 7 from J, leaving 26 bases between them. The CDR3 loop is CASNKRGGTPILEQYF. DNA of the CDR3: TGTGCCAGCAACAAGAGGGGCGGGACCCCCATTTTAGAGCAGTACTTC. The full variable domain, its missing parts supplied by reference TRBV11-2 and TRBJ2-7, is EAGVAQSPRYKIIEKRQSVAFWCNPISGHATLYWYQQILGQGPKLLIQFQNNGVVDDSQLPKDRFSAERLKGVDSTLKIQPAKLEDSAVYLCASNKRGGTPILEQYFGPGTRLTVT.

The chain recombines TRBV19 with TRBJ2-2; 11 nucleotides agree with TRBD2. The trim removed 6 bases at V and 3 bases at J, leaving 3 bases unmatched. This CDR3 has 15 residues. Germline V CDR1 and CDR2: LNHDA, SQIVND (reference sequence). The CDR3 sequence is CASRWGLADTGELFF. CDR3 bases: TGTGCCAGTAGATGGGGACTAGCGGACACCGGGGAGCTGTTTTTT.

This chain joins TRBV7-9 and TRBJ1-2; D remains ambiguous. This CDR3 is built from 14 residues. Looked up from germline, CDR1 is SEHNR and CDR2 is FQNEAQ (reference sequence). V lost 1 base, J lost 2 bases, and 8 bases lay in between. For the CDR3, the DNA is TGTGCCAGCAGCTTAGACGGGATCAACTATGGCTACACCTTC. Amino acid sequence: CASSLDGINYGYTF.

V and J are TRBV6-5 and TRBJ2-1, with D perhaps TRBD1 (6 bases). Germline V gene data show CDR1 as MNHEY and CDR2 as SVGAGI. Trimming pared 3 bases from V and 15 bases from J, leaving 18 bases between. CDR3 length equals 13 residues. CDR3: CASSYLKDSGLFF. CDR3 sequence (DNA): TGTGCCAGCAGTTATTTAAAGGACAGTGGTTTGTTCTTC.

The chain recombines TRBV19 with TRBJ1-3; TRBD1 matches 8 bases. The V segment lost 5 bases and the J segment 0 bases; nucleotides outside the gene matches: 6. This CDR3 has 16 residues. Germline V gene sequence: CDR1 LNHDA, CDR2 SQIVND (reference sequence). The CDR3 nucleotides read TGTGCCAGTAGTGGGCGGACAGGGAGCTCTGGAAACACCATATATTTT. Protein: CASSGRTGSSGNTIYF.

The V call is TRBV18, the J call TRBJ2-3; tentative D call: TRBD2 (6 bases). This CDR3 is 15 amino acids long. V lost 3 bases and J lost 3, with 13 bases in between. Per germline, CDR1 KGHSH and CDR2 LQKENI. This CDR3 is CASSPLPGLTDTQYF. The DNA for the CDR3 is TGTGCCAGCTCACCGCTCCCGGGACTGACAGATACGCAGTATTTT. The full variable domain, its missing parts supplied by reference TRBV18 and TRBJ2-3, is NAGVMQNPRHLVRRRGQEARLRCSPMKGHSHVYWYRQLPEEGLKFMVYLQKENIIDESGMPKERFSAEFPKEGPSILRIQQVVRGDSAAYFCASSPLPGLTDTQYFGPGTRLTVL.

V gene TRBV24-1 combines with J gene TRBJ1-1, with D hard to call. The CDR3 extends over 15 amino acids. Germline CDR1 and CDR2: KGHDR and SFDVKD. V lost 2 bases and J 4 bases, leaving 13 bases between the germline ends. The CDR3 DNA follows: TGTGCCACCAGTGATTCCCGACGCGGGAGCACTGAAGCTTTCTTT. This encodes CATSDSRRGSTEAFF.

The genes are TRBV4-2 and TRBJ1-4; D may be TRBD1 (6 bases). This CDR3 has 15 amino acids. The ends were cut back, 0 bases at V and 8 bases at J, with 13 bases in the middle. Germline CDR1 and CDR2: LGHNA and YNFKEQ. This CDR3 is CASSQEGGEREKLFF. CDR3 DNA: TGTGCCAGCAGCCAAGAAGGGGGTGAGAGAGAAAAACTGTTTTTT.

The CDR3 reads CASSVGLGGTTEAFF. The CDR3 DNA is TGTGCCAGCAGCGTAGGATTGGGGGGAACCACTGAAGCTTTCTTT. This chain uses TRBV9 with TRBJ1-1; possibly TRBD1 for D (5 bases). The CDR3 has 15 amino acids. The V gene's germline CDR1 is SGDLS and CDR2 YYNGEE. The V end lost 0 bases, the J end lost 4 bases, and 13 bases lay between the germline ends.

The chain recombines TRBV11-2 with TRBJ1-3, with TRBD1 matching over 7 bases. The V gene end was trimmed by 8 bases and the J gene end by 3 bases; junction bases not matched to a gene: 7. The germline V gene encodes CDR1 SGHAT and CDR2 FQNNGV. The CDR3 runs 14 residues. In DNA form, the CDR3 reads TGTGCCAGCCGACAGGGCCTCTATGGAAACACCATATATTTT. It codes for CASRQGLYGNTIYF.

The chain joins TRBV10-2 to TRBJ2-3; 11 bases line up with TRBD2. The length of the CDR3 is 15 residues. Germline trimming cut 6 bases from V and 4 bases from J; bases unmatched to any gene: 6. The germline V gene encodes CDR1 WSHSY and CDR2 SAAADI. This CDR3 is CASRQLAGDADTQYF. The CDR3 coding sequence is TGCGCCAGCAGGCAACTAGCGGGAGACGCAGATACGCAGTATTTT.

The genes are TRBV28 and TRBJ1-4; 7 bases agree with TRBD1. This CDR3 has 14 amino acids. V trimming: 4 bases; J trimming: 7 bases; junction bases outside the gene matches: 6. The germline V gene has CDR1 MDHEN and CDR2 SYDVKM. The CDR3 is CASSSLGQSEKLFF. The CDR3 nucleotides read TGTGCCAGCAGTTCCCTGGGACAGTCTGAAAAACTGTTTTTT.

V is TRBV28 and J is TRBJ2-3; D perhaps matches TRBD2 (6 bases). This CDR3 is built from 16 residues. CDR1 MDHEN and CDR2 SYDVKM come from the germline V gene. Between the trimmed V and J ends, which lost 2 bases and 1 base, there was a span of 13 bases. The CDR3: CASSLIREAGTDTQYF. DNA for the CDR3: TGTGCCAGCAGTTTAATAAGGGAGGCGGGCACAGATACGCAGTATTTT.

The chain recombines TRBV7-8 with TRBJ1-5, with TRBD1 matching 10 bases. CDR1 and CDR2 (germline): SGHVS, FQNEAQ. The CDR3 has 15 amino acids. The J segment lost 5 bases and the V segment lost 5 bases, leaving 6 bases of the junction unmatched. CDR3 coding DNA: TGTGCCAGCAGCCCGTGGACAGGGGGGCATCAGCCCCAGCATTTT. Protein sequence: CASSPWTGGHQPQHF.

This rearrangement joins TRBV19 to TRBJ1-5, with D perhaps TRBD1 (5 bases). CDR3 length: 14 amino acids. Germline values: CDR1 LNHDA, CDR2 SQIVND (reference sequence). V was cut by 3 bases and J by 7 bases, with 13 bases left in between. The CDR3 DNA follows: TGTGCCAGTAGTATTTCAGGGTTCTACCAGCCCCAGCATTTT. Translated: CASSISGFYQPQHF.

The chain combines TRBV28 with TRBJ1-2; 7 bases fit TRBD1. Germline CDR1 MDHEN, CDR2 SYDVKM. This CDR3 is built from 14 residues. With 5 bases clipped from V and 7 bases from J, the junction kept 10 bases outside the gene matches. CDR3: CASSLLGQFSGYTF. CDR3 DNA: TGTGCCAGCAGTCTCCTGGGACAGTTCTCTGGCTACACCTTC.

This rearrangement joins TRBV29-1 to TRBJ2-2; 8 bases map to TRBD1. CDR3 size: 15 residues. Per the germline V gene, CDR1 is SQVTM and CDR2 is ANQGSEA. J gave up 1 base and V 3 bases, and 4 bases lay outside the gene matches. The CDR3 protein is CSVDRTGGNTGELFF. The CDR3 region has the DNA TGCAGCGTTGATAGAACAGGGGGGAACACCGGGGAGCTGTTTTTT.

The V call is TRBV2, the J call TRBJ2-7, with D maybe TRBD1 (6 bases). V lost 8 bases, J lost 2 bases, and 25 bases lay in between. Germline CDR1 reads SNHLY; CDR2 reads FYNNEI. CDR3 size: 17 residues. The CDR3 DNA reads as TGTGCCAGCCGGCTCGGGACAATAGTAGGAGTAGCCTACGAGCAGTACTTC. This encodes CASRLGTIVGVAYEQYF.